The sequence of this T cell receptor delta chain was determined in a study of gamma-delta T cells after stem cell transplantation. TCRdb re-called clones from the RT-PCR reads using CATT. In the table there are about 2,800 delta-chain clones, about 5% of which are singletons. V shed 3 bases, J shed 2 bases, and the junction held 23 bases outside the gene matches. The CDR3 has 21 residues. The germline V gene encodes CDR1 GEAIGNYY and CDR2 EKD. Turning to this clone: TCRdb's protein, taken from a much larger clone, differs from this DNA's translation at residue 8, likely owing to a read error; the protein displayed comes from the DNA.

This receptor was identified in a human donor. It is not recorded whose cells these are; they may come from a transplant donor. Sequenced material: gamma-delta T cells. The chain uses TRDV2 and TRDJ1, with 10 bases identical to TRDD3. The CDR3 DNA reads TGTGCCTGTGACCCGCTTCGTACTGGACTTACTGGGGGATCAGGGACCGATAAACTCATCTTT. Its protein is CACDPLRTGLTGGSGTDKLIF.